A single sample gave rise to the 15 T cell receptor beta chains below, sequenced in a study of blood T cell repertoires in COVID-19 (dated by TCRdb to the early 2020s). The library was generated by the immunoSEQ multiplex PCR assay. TCRdb carries this immuneACCESS record with in-frame sequences only. Its versions omit some clonotypes, under half of them owing to an unresolved V gene in the studies checked, with the rest unexplained. The sample records 350,000 to 550,000 clones, 87% of which are singletons. Nearly 2% of the sample is in the top ten clones. The sample taken for sequencing was PBMCs or T cells enriched from blood (not recorded which). These receptors were taken from a woman aged 18 to 35 with acute COVID-19.

The rearrangement joins TRBV15 to TRBJ1-4, with 8 nucleotides matching TRBD1. Germline V gives CDR1 LNHNV, CDR2 YYDKDF (reference sequence). CDR3 size: 13 residues. Trimming at V came to 8 bases and at J to 5 bases, leaving 4 bases not matched to a gene. As DNA, the CDR3 is TGTGCCACCGACAGGGGACAGAATGAAAAACTGTTTTTT. The encoded protein is CATDRGQNEKLFF.

The rearrangement joins TRBV5-1 to TRBJ2-7, with TRBD2 identical over 9 bases. The CDR3 has 16 amino acids. Germline V gives CDR1 SGHRS, CDR2 YFSETQ. Trimming removed 4 bases from V and 3 bases from J; junction bases left unmatched: 11. The CDR3 DNA reads TGCGCCAGCAGCAGCACCCGAGCGGGGGGCGACTACGAGCAGTACTTC. Protein: CASSSTRAGGDYEQYF.

The chain recombines TRBV5-6 with TRBJ2-1, with 10 bases identical to TRBD2. Unmatched junction bases numbered 13, after V lost 5 bases and J lost 5 bases. From germline, CDR1 is SGHDT and CDR2 YYEEEE. This CDR3 spans 17 amino acids. The CDR3 nucleotides read TGTGCCAGCAGTCAAAGAGGGCTAGCGGGAGTCCACAATGAGCAGTTCTTC. Its translation is CASSQRGLAGVHNEQFF.

The gene calls are TRBV10-1 and TRBJ2-1; maybe TRBD2 (7 bases). The CDR3 runs to 16 residues. The V end lost 0 bases, the J end lost 0 bases, and 9 bases lay between the germline ends. CDR1 is WNHNN and CDR2 is SYGVQD in the germline V gene (reference sequence). The DNA for the CDR3 is TGCGCCAGCAGTGAGTCGCGGGGGCCCTCCTACAATGAGCAGTTCTTC. Its protein is CASSESRGPSYNEQFF.

The chain has TRBV9 and TRBJ2-7; D call uncertain. Germline assignment: CDR1 SGDLS and CDR2 YYNGEE. The V end lost 3 bases, the J end lost 0 bases, and 10 bases lay between the germline ends. This CDR3 contains 14 residues. CDR3 coding DNA: TGTGCCAGCAGCGCCCTTCGGAGCTCCTACGAGCAGTACTTC. Protein sequence: CASSALRSSYEQYF.

The V gene is TRBV10-3, the J gene TRBJ1-3; 7 bases line up with TRBD1. Germline V gene lookup returns CDR1 ENHRY and CDR2 SYGVKD. Trimming removed 10 bases from V and 1 base from J; junction bases left unmatched: 10. This CDR3 is 15 amino acids long. The CDR3 loop reads CATRQGLNSGNTIYF. CDR3 DNA: TGTGCCACTAGACAGGGATTAAATTCTGGAAACACCATATATTTT.

V is TRBV3-1 (or the pseudogene TRBV3-2) and J is TRBJ1-3; D is perhaps TRBD1 (5 bases). Trimming removed 4 bases from V and 2 bases from J, with 15 bases in between. The CDR3 length is 16 residues. Looked up from germline, CDR1 is LGHDT and CDR2 is YNNKEL (reference sequence). The CDR3 spells CASSLRQSLPGNTIYF. The CDR3 nucleotides read TGTGCCAGCAGCCTGCGACAGTCCCTTCCTGGAAACACCATATATTTT.

This sequence joins TRBV18 and TRBJ1-2; 7 bases match TRBD1. The germline gives CDR1 KGHSH, CDR2 LQKENI. This CDR3 is 13 amino acids long. The V gene end was trimmed by 3 bases and the J gene end by 5 bases; junction bases not matched to a gene: 3. CDR3 bases: TGTGCCAGCTCACCGGGACAGCCTTATGGCTACACCTTC. It yields the protein CASSPGQPYGYTF.

About this clone: Distinct nucleotide sequences in the sample also encode this CDR3. This chain uses TRBV29-1 with TRBJ2-7, with TRBD1 as a possible D gene (5 bases). The CDR3 extends over 12 amino acids. The germline V and J ends were trimmed by 2 bases and 2 bases, with 7 bases remaining between them. CDR1 is SQVTM, CDR2 ANQGSEA, per germline. The CDR3 bases are TGCAGCGTTGAAACAGGTACCTACGAGCAGTACTTC. Translated, it gives CSVETGTYEQYF.

This clone is a singleton in its sample. This sequence joins TRBV10-3 and TRBJ1-6; D is perhaps TRBD1 (6 bases). The CDR3 length is 14 residues. CDR1 is ENHRY, CDR2 SYGVKD, per germline. The V end lost 6 bases, the J end lost 7 bases, and 13 bases lay between the germline ends. The CDR3 protein is CAIRTEQGNSPLHF. CDR3 DNA sequence: TGTGCCATCAGAACCGAGCAGGGGAATTCACCCCTCCACTTT.

The chain recombines TRBV4-1 with TRBJ2-7, with D hard to call. The CDR3 runs 14 residues. V lost 3 bases and J 2 bases, leaving 11 bases between the germline ends. CDR1 is MGHRA, CDR2 YSYEKL, per germline. The CDR3 spells CASSQTPFAYEQYF. As DNA, the CDR3 is TGCGCCAGCAGCCAGACACCGTTTGCCTACGAGCAGTACTTC.

The V and J genes are TRBV19 and TRBJ1-5; 9 nucleotides match TRBD1. Per germline, CDR1 LNHDA and CDR2 SQIVND (reference sequence). J lost 4 bases, V lost 4 bases, and 5 bases had no gene match. The CDR3 is made up of 15 amino acids. The CDR3 sequence: CASSTRQGENQPQHF. CDR3 nucleotide sequence: TGTGCCAGTAGTACGAGACAGGGGGAAAATCAGCCCCAGCATTTT.

This clone was found once. The chain recombines TRBV4-1 with TRBJ2-1; D is possibly TRBD1 (6 bases). Germline loops: CDR1 MGHRA, CDR2 YSYEKL. V lost 3 bases and J lost 8, with 14 bases in between. This CDR3 has 14 residues. CDR3 protein: CASSHPTGFYEQFF. As DNA, the CDR3 is TGCGCCAGCAGCCACCCCACAGGGTTTTATGAGCAGTTCTTC.

The J gene is TRBJ2-1, the V gene TRBV7-9; TRBD2 might be the D (6 bases). The CDR3 is made up of 17 amino acids. V was trimmed by 4 bases and J by 3 bases, leaving 19 bases between them. Germline CDR1 and CDR2: SEHNR and FQNEAQ (reference sequence). As DNA, the CDR3 is TGTGCCAGCAGCTCAAATAGGAAGGAGGGCGACTACAATGAGCAGTTCTTC. It is translated as CASSSNRKEGDYNEQFF.

V gene TRBV11-2 combines with J gene TRBJ1-3, with D possibly being TRBD1 (5 bases). Trimming removed 0 bases at V and 4 bases at J, with 10 bases between. Germline V gives CDR1 SGHAT, CDR2 FQNNGV. The CDR3 contains 15 residues. CDR3: CASSLDSGNGNTIYF. DNA of the CDR3: TGTGCCAGCAGCTTAGATTCAGGGAACGGAAACACCATATATTTT.